Listed here are 9 T cell receptor beta chains from one sample, sequenced in a study of T-cell memory formation after mild COVID-19. MiXCR, applied by TCRdb to the 5' RACE reads, yields one record per CDR3 protein. The repertoire includes 540,000 or so distinct CDR3 sequences, around 21% of them detected once, and around 12% sits in the top ten. The source material was PBMCs or a T cell subset sorted from them (not recorded which). The source is an adult woman who had mild COVID-19 (a few samples of this study predate the infection). Cell type and time point are not known.

This clonotype has more than one count but fewer than ten. The chain combines TRBV29-1 with TRBJ1-3, with unresolved D. Trimming cost V 5 bases and J 5 bases, with 10 bases left between them. The CDR3 contains 12 residues. The germline gives CDR1 SQVTM, CDR2 ANQGSEA. Here the CDR3 DNA reads TGCAGCGTTACGTCGGAGAGAAACACCATATATTTT. This codes for CSVTSERNTIYF.

This clonotype was detected a few times. The chain couples TRBV27 to TRBJ2-1; 7 positions match TRBD2. Germline CDR1 is MNHEY and CDR2 is SMNVEV (reference sequence). This CDR3 spans 16 amino acids. V was pared by 6 bases and J by 12 bases, with 20 bases of the junction left unmatched. CDR3 DNA: TGTGCCAGCAGGGAACCCGGGCTAGTCGGGAGGTTTGGGCAGTTCTTC. It translates to CASREPGLVGRFGQFF.

The CDR3 DNA sequence: TGTGCCAGCAGCTCCCTCCCGGTCGGACCCACAGATACGCAGTATTTT. Translating gives CASSSLPVGPTDTQYF. V is TRBV7-9 and J is TRBJ2-3; D not certain. CDR3 length: 16 residues. Germline CDR1 and CDR2: SEHNR and FQNEAQ (reference sequence). Trimming shortened V by 4 bases and J by 2 bases, and 16 bases separated the two germline ends. Drawing the rest from reference TRBV7-9 and TRBJ2-3, the complete variable domain is DTGVSQNPRHKITKRGQNVTFRCDPISEHNRLYWYRQTLGQGPEFLTYFQNEAQLEKSRLLSDRFSAERPKGSFSTLEIQRTEQGDSAMYLCASSSLPVGPTDTQYFGPGTRLTVL.

The CDR3 coding sequence is TGTGCCAGCAGTGAACAGGGTTCAGGGGAGACCCAGTACTTC. Its translation: CASSEQGSGETQYF. The rearrangement links TRBV2 to TRBJ2-5, with D possibly TRBD1 on 5 matching bases. V lost 2 bases, J lost 5 bases, and 12 bases lay in between. Germline V gene data show CDR1 as SNHLY and CDR2 as FYNNEI. CDR3 size: 14 residues.

V gene TRBV4-2 combines with J gene TRBJ2-7, with D perhaps TRBD2 (6 bases). This CDR3 comprises 16 residues. In germline, CDR1 is LGHNA, CDR2 YNFKEQ. Trimming pared 0 bases from V and 2 bases from J, leaving 14 bases between. Here the CDR3 DNA reads TGTGCCAGCAGCCAAGACTGGGCGGGATCAACCTACGAGCAGTACTTC. Its protein is CASSQDWAGSTYEQYF.

The rearrangement links TRBV24-1 to TRBJ2-7, with 7 positions matching TRBD1. CDR3 length: 15 amino acids. The junction had 7 bases not matched to a gene; V was cut back by 4 bases and J by 2 bases. Germline V gene sequence: CDR1 KGHDR, CDR2 SFDVKD. The CDR3 sequence is CATSDDSGGPYEQYF. CDR3 sequence (DNA): TGTGCCACCAGTGACGATTCAGGGGGACCCTACGAGCAGTACTTC.

The table lists this clonotype with a few counts. The V and J genes are TRBV4-1 and TRBJ2-3; D gene uncertain. The CDR3 loop spans 14 amino acids. In germline, CDR1 is MGHRA, CDR2 YSYEKL. Trimming took 3 bases from V and 4 from J, leaving 11 bases between them. This CDR3 is CASSQSGVADTQYF. The CDR3 nucleotides read TGCGCCAGCAGCCAGTCAGGAGTCGCAGATACGCAGTATTTT.

This clonotype was detected many times. The V call is TRBV7-2, the J call TRBJ2-2; D not resolved. CDR3 length: 12 amino acids. Trimming cost V 5 bases and J 6 bases, with 7 bases left between them. In germline, CDR1 is SGHTA, CDR2 FQGNSA. As DNA, the CDR3 is TGTGCCAGCAGCCCGTCGGCCGGGGAGCTGTTTTTT. It specifies CASSPSAGELFF.

The chain links TRBV7-2 to TRBJ1-1, with a possible D match to TRBD1 (6 bases). The CDR3 extends over 14 amino acids. The ends were cut back, 5 bases at V and 6 bases at J, with 16 bases in the middle. Per the germline V gene, CDR1 is SGHTA and CDR2 is FQGNSA. The CDR3: CASSPLTGIPEAFF. The DNA of the CDR3 is TGTGCCAGCAGCCCCCTAACAGGGATACCTGAAGCTTTCTTT.